These T cell receptor beta chains were read from a single sample in a study of shared clonotypes between healthy human individuals. Assay: immunoSEQ multiplex PCR; the TCRdb copy retains only in-frame clones and omits some. Of 2,500,000 or so clones listed, around 94% are singletons. Specimen: naive CD4+ T cells sorted from blood. These receptors came from a man younger than 35 in good health. CDR3s include the opening cysteine and the closing phenylalanine or tryptophan. D genes are given only for firm matches. Size is omitted from some rows. Given values are once, few, many or a class for expanded clones.

v_gene,d_gene,abundance,j_gene,CDR3aa,CDR3nt
TRBV5-4,.,.,TRBJ1-2,CASSLTDGYTF,TGTGCCAGCAGCCTGACAGATGGCTACACCTTC
TRBV18,.,.,TRBJ2-1,CASSPSGGDANEQFF,TGTGCCAGCTCACCCTCAGGGGGGGATGCGAATGAGCAGTTCTTC
TRBV30,.,.,TRBJ2-5,CAWSGGLRETQYF,TGTGCCTGGAGTGGGGGGCTCCGAGAGACCCAGTACTTC
TRBV5-1,.,.,TRBJ2-7,CASSLARQGEQYF,TGCGCCAGCAGCTTGGCACGTCAGGGCGAGCAGTACTTC
TRBV7-2,.,few,TRBJ2-1,CASSLTATSYNEQFF,TGTGCCAGCAGCCTGACAGCGACCTCCTACAATGAGCAGTTCTTC
TRBV5-1,.,.,TRBJ2-3,CASSLVGDPTDTQYF,TGCGCCAGCAGCTTGGTAGGGGATCCTACAGATACGCAGTATTTT
TRBV14,TRBD2,.,TRBJ2-1,CASSPVLAGGFSEQFF,TGTGCCAGCAGCCCTGTACTAGCGGGAGGGTTTAGTGAGCAGTTCTTC
TRBV7-2,TRBD1,.,TRBJ2-2,CASSLQGAATGELFF,TGTGCCAGCAGCCTACAGGGGGCGGCCACCGGGGAGCTGTTTTTT
TRBV28,TRBD1,.,TRBJ1-2,CASSTNTPGQGNGYTF,TGTGCCAGCAGTACCAACACTCCGGGACAGGGGAATGGCTACACCTTC
TRBV5-4,TRBD2,.,TRBJ2-2,CASSYRLAVNTGELFF,TGTGCCAGCAGCTATCGACTAGCGGTGAACACCGGGGAGCTGTTTTTT
TRBV25-1,TRBD1,once,TRBJ1-4,CASSDNRGVEKLFF,TGTGCCAGCAGTGATAACAGGGGTGTAGAAAAACTGTTTTTT
TRBV7-8,.,.,TRBJ1-5,CASSLEPMGNQPQHF,TGTGCCAGCAGCTTAGAGCCGATGGGCAATCAGCCCCAGCATTTT
TRBV5-4,.,.,TRBJ1-3,CASSPPSSGNTIYF,TGTGCCAGCAGCCCCCCGAGCTCTGGAAACACCATATATTTT
TRBV10-3,.,.,TRBJ2-7,CAISESGDLSYEQYF,TGTGCCATCAGTGAGTCGGGGGACCTCTCCTACGAGCAGTACTTC
TRBV13,.,.,TRBJ1-1,CASSLDGGRAWGTEAFF,TGTGCCAGCAGCTTAGATGGGGGGAGGGCTTGGGGCACTGAAGCTTTCTTT
TRBV6-4,.,.,TRBJ1-1,CASRLNTRSNTEAFF,TGTGCCAGCAGGCTGAATACTCGGAGTAACACTGAAGCTTTCTTT
TRBV5-6,.,.,TRBJ1-2,CASSLPANYGYTF,TGTGCCAGCAGCTTGCCAGCTAACTATGGCTACACCTTC